The rows below give T cell receptor beta chains drawn from one sample of a study of shared clonotypes between healthy human individuals. Sequenced by immunoSEQ multiplex PCR; TCRdb stores in-frame clones only, minus some. Among about 960,000 clones listed, roughly 72% were seen once. Sample: memory CD4+ T cells sorted from blood. All receptors derive from a man between 18 and 35 years old in good health. Each CDR3 is given with its conserved first and last residue. The D gene is left open where the match is weak. Some rows have no size entry. The others give once, few or many, or a class for an expanded clone.

D: TRBD2
size: NA
J: TRBJ2-1
V: TRBV6-4
length: 16
DNA: TGTGCCAGCAGTCCCGGGACTAGCGGGAGGGGGAATGAGCAGTTCTTC
CDR3: CASSPGTSGRGNEQFF

D: TRBD2
size: many
J: TRBJ2-2
V: TRBV7-9
length: 17
DNA: TGTGCCAGCAGCTTTCCGGGACTAGCGGGAGGGACCGGGGAGCTGTTTTTT
CDR3: CASSFPGLAGGTGELFF

D: TRBD1
size: few
J: TRBJ1-1
V: TRBV28
length: 13
DNA: TGTGCCAGCACGTCACGACAGGGGGGCGAAGCTTTCTTT
CDR3: CASTSRQGGEAFF

D: NA
size: NA
J: TRBJ2-5
V: TRBV29-1
length: 14
DNA: TGCAGCGTGGGAGGAGGGGCCCTTCGAGAGACCCAGTACTTC
CDR3: CSVGGGALRETQYF

D: NA
size: NA
J: TRBJ2-3
V: TRBV7-6
length: 16
DNA: TGTGCCAGCAGCCCGACGGGACGGGTCGACACAGATACGCAGTATTTT
CDR3: CASSPTGRVDTDTQYF

D: NA
size: NA
J: TRBJ1-2
V: TRBV7-2
length: 14
DNA: TGTGCCAGCAACGAGGGGGGGGTCCCCTATGGCTACACCTTC
CDR3: CASNEGGVPYGYTF

D: NA
size: NA
J: TRBJ2-5
V: TRBV6-1
length: 15
DNA: TGTGCCAGCAGCCCCATAGGGGGAGGGATAGAGACCCAGTACTTC
CDR3: CASSPIGGGIETQYF

D: NA
size: NA
J: TRBJ2-7
V: TRBV11-2
length: 15
DNA: TGTGCCAGCAGCCCGGATCGGGTTGGAGCCTACGAGCAGTACTTC
CDR3: CASSPDRVGAYEQYF

D: NA
size: NA
J: TRBJ2-3
V: TRBV10-3
length: 14
DNA: TGTGCCATCAGTGATCCTTCGGGTACAGATACGCAGTATTTT
CDR3: CAISDPSGTDTQYF

D: NA
size: many
J: TRBJ2-6
V: TRBV19
length: 15
DNA: TGTGCCAGTAGTATGAGTGGGCCTGGGGCCAACGTCCTGACTTTC
CDR3: CASSMSGPGANVLTF

D: TRBD1
size: once
J: TRBJ1-4
V: TRBV2
length: 13
DNA: TGTGCCAGCAGCGAGACAGGGAGGGAAAAACTGTTTTTT
CDR3: CASSETGREKLFF

D: NA
size: NA
J: TRBJ1-4
V: TRBV5-1
length: 15
DNA: TGCGCCAGCAGCCGGGGGGAGGACTTTAATGAAAAACTGTTTTTT
CDR3: CASSRGEDFNEKLFF

D: NA
size: NA
J: TRBJ1-1
V: TRBV5-1
length: 13
DNA: TGCGCCAGCAGCGAGCAGCCCAACACTGAAGCTTTCTTT
CDR3: CASSEQPNTEAFF

D: TRBD2
size: NA
J: TRBJ2-3
V: TRBV7-6
length: 15
DNA: TGTGCCAGCAGCTTAGGCAGGACTAGCGGAAATACGCAGTATTTT
CDR3: CASSLGRTSGNTQYF

D: TRBD2
size: NA
J: TRBJ2-1
V: TRBV6-1
length: 15
DNA: TGTGCCAGCAGTGAGGGGGACTATGAGATGAATGAGCAGTTCTTC
CDR3: CASSEGDYEMNEQFF

D: TRBD1
size: NA
J: TRBJ1-5
V: TRBV5-5
length: 15
DNA: TGTGCCAGCAGCAGGGGACAGGGTAGCAATCAGCCCCAGCATTTT
CDR3: CASSRGQGSNQPQHF

D: NA
size: NA
J: TRBJ2-7
V: TRBV5-1
length: 15
DNA: TGCGCCAGCAGCTTGAAGCAGGACGTTCCCTACGAGCAGTACTTC
CDR3: CASSLKQDVPYEQYF

D: TRBD1
size: NA
J: TRBJ2-5
V: TRBV9
length: 16
DNA: TGTGCCAGCAGCGTAGAGGGGACAGGGCTAGGGGAGACCCAGTACTTC
CDR3: CASSVEGTGLGETQYF

D: TRBD1
size: NA
J: TRBJ1-2
V: TRBV6-5
length: 14
DNA: TGTGCCAGCAGGTCACCGGGACAGGGACCCGGCTACACCTTC
CDR3: CASRSPGQGPGYTF

D: NA
size: NA
J: TRBJ2-3
V: TRBV7-2
length: 14
DNA: TGTGCCAGCAGCCCTGAGTGGGGAACAGATACGCAGTATTTT
CDR3: CASSPEWGTDTQYF

D: NA
size: few
J: TRBJ1-1
V: TRBV2
length: 13
DNA: TGTGCCAGCACCCCCGAGGTACGCACTGAAGCTTTCTTT
CDR3: CASTPEVRTEAFF

D: NA
size: NA
J: TRBJ2-7
V: TRBV6-6
length: 14
DNA: TGTGCCAGCAGTCTGGGGCCAAGCTCCTACGAGCAGTACTTC
CDR3: CASSLGPSSYEQYF

D: TRBD1
size: NA
J: TRBJ1-2
V: TRBV18
length: 13
DNA: TGTGCCAGCTCACCTACAGGGGTAGCTGGCTACACCTTC
CDR3: CASSPTGVAGYTF

D: NA
size: NA
J: TRBJ1-2
V: TRBV30
length: 14
DNA: TGTGCCTGGAGTGCCCACGGACAGAACTATGGCTACACCTTC
CDR3: CAWSAHGQNYGYTF

D: TRBD2
size: few
J: TRBJ2-3
V: TRBV25-1
length: 15
DNA: TGTGCCACCTCCGGCCTAGCGGTGTTCACAGATACGCAGTATTTT
CDR3: CATSGLAVFTDTQYF

D: TRBD1
size: NA
J: TRBJ2-2
V: TRBV4-1
length: 18
DNA: TGCGCCAGCAGCCAAGAACCCCAAAGGGGGCCGAACACCGGGGAGCTGTTTTTT
CDR3: CASSQEPQRGPNTGELFF

D: TRBD2
size: NA
J: TRBJ2-1
V: TRBV10-2
length: 16
DNA: TGCGCCAGCAGTAAGGCGGGGGGGCCGCATGTTAATGAGCAGTTCTTC
CDR3: CASSKAGGPHVNEQFF

D: TRBD1
size: NA
J: TRBJ1-1
V: TRBV7-2
length: 16
DNA: TGTGCCAGCAGCTCTGACGATCGACAGGGCCACACTGAAGCTTTCTTT
CDR3: CASSSDDRQGHTEAFF

D: TRBD1
size: NA
J: TRBJ1-2
V: TRBV10-1
length: 13
DNA: TGCGCCAGCAGTGAGAACAGACAGGGGTCGTGCACCTTC
CDR3: CASSENRQGSCTF

D: NA
size: NA
J: TRBJ2-2
V: TRBV10-3
length: 14
DNA: TGTGCCATCAGTAATACAGGGAACACCGGGGAGCTGTTTTTT
CDR3: CAISNTGNTGELFF

D: NA
size: NA
J: TRBJ1-1
V: TRBV6-6
length: 14
DNA: TGTGCCACCGTAGATAGGGTCGGAGACACTGAAGCTTTCTTT
CDR3: CATVDRVGDTEAFF

D: NA
size: NA
J: TRBJ2-6
V: TRBV6-5
length: 15
DNA: TGTGCCAGCAGTTTCGGGGCCTCTGGGGCCAACGTCCTGACTTTC
CDR3: CASSFGASGANVLTF

D: NA
size: few
J: TRBJ1-2
V: TRBV30
length: 13
DNA: TGTGCCTGCGGCGGTGGGGCGGCGACGGCCTACACCTTC
CDR3: CACGGGAATAYTF

D: TRBD1
size: few
J: TRBJ1-2
V: TRBV5-1
length: 17
DNA: TGCGCCAGCAGCTTGGGCACCGGGACAGGGGGCTCCTATGGCTACACCTTC
CDR3: CASSLGTGTGGSYGYTF

D: NA
size: NA
J: TRBJ1-5
V: TRBV10-2
length: 15
DNA: TGCGCCAGCAGTGTCGCGACAGCCGGTAATCAGCCCCAGCATTTT
CDR3: CASSVATAGNQPQHF

D: TRBD1
size: NA
J: TRBJ2-5
V: TRBV10-1
length: 15
DNA: TGCGCCAGCAGTGACAACAGGGGGACACAAGAGACCCAGTACTTC
CDR3: CASSDNRGTQETQYF

D: NA
size: NA
J: TRBJ2-7
V: TRBV27
length: 19
DNA: TGTGCCAGCAGTTTATCCCGCCTTCGGACAGCAGTTGCTTCTGACGAGCAGTACTTC
CDR3: CASSLSRLRTAVASDEQYF

D: NA
size: NA
J: TRBJ1-1
V: TRBV29-1
length: 13
DNA: TGCAGCGTTGATGGTCTTTCGGACACTGAAGCTTTCTTT
CDR3: CSVDGLSDTEAFF

D: NA
size: NA
J: TRBJ2-2
V: TRBV10-1
length: 12
DNA: TGCGCCAGCAGTGAGAACACCGGGGAGCTGTTTTTT
CDR3: CASSENTGELFF

D: NA
size: many
J: TRBJ2-2
V: TRBV5-1
length: 14
DNA: TGCGCCAGCAGCTTTACAGGGACCGGCGGGGAGCTGTTTTTT
CDR3: CASSFTGTGGELFF

D: NA
size: NA
J: TRBJ1-2
V: TRBV29-1
length: 13
DNA: TGCAGCGTCCAGACAGCGTCAGCCTATGGCTACACCTTC
CDR3: CSVQTASAYGYTF

D: NA
size: few
J: TRBJ2-7
V: TRBV10-2
length: 15
DNA: TGCGCCAGCAGTGAATTCGGAGGCTCGGGCGCCGAGCAGTACTTC
CDR3: CASSEFGGSGAEQYF

D: NA
size: NA
J: TRBJ2-1
V: TRBV6-4
length: 15
DNA: TGTGCCAGCAGGGAAAGGGTGGGCCAGAACAATGAGCAGTTCTTC
CDR3: CASRERVGQNNEQFF

D: TRBD2
size: NA
J: TRBJ2-3
V: TRBV7-9
length: 17
DNA: TGTGCCAGCAGCTTAGTAGCGGGGGGACTCGAGACCGCTACGCAGTATTTT
CDR3: CASSLVAGGLETATQYF

D: NA
size: once
J: TRBJ2-7
V: TRBV11-2
length: 14
DNA: TGTGCCAGCAGCCCTCCATGGACTCTCTACGAGCAGTACTTC
CDR3: CASSPPWTLYEQYF

D: TRBD1
size: NA
J: TRBJ1-5
V: TRBV10-3
length: 15
DNA: TGTGCCATCAGTGAGTTGACAGGGAGCAATCAGCCCCAGCATTTT
CDR3: CAISELTGSNQPQHF

D: NA
size: NA
J: TRBJ1-1
V: TRBV6-5
length: 11
DNA: TGTGCCAGCAAGGTGAACACTGAAGCTTTCTTT
CDR3: CASKVNTEAFF

D: TRBD2
size: NA
J: TRBJ2-5
V: TRBV9
length: 16
DNA: TGTGCCAGCAGCGCCCGTGCTGCGGGGGGGCGAGAGACCCAGTACTTC
CDR3: CASSARAAGGRETQYF

D: NA
size: NA
J: TRBJ2-7
V: TRBV6-1
length: 12
DNA: TGTGCCAGCTCCGCGGGCTACTACGAGCAGTACTTC
CDR3: CASSAGYYEQYF

D: NA
size: few
J: TRBJ1-6
V: TRBV28
length: 18
DNA: TGTGCCAGCAGTTTACCCCCCGGGGGAGGGTGGCATAATTCACCCCTCCACTTT
CDR3: CASSLPPGGGWHNSPLHF

D: TRBD1
size: few
J: TRBJ1-4
V: TRBV19
length: 18
DNA: TGTGCCAGTCCGAGGCGGACAGGGCAGGGTACGGACTCTGAAAAACTGTTTTTT
CDR3: CASPRRTGQGTDSEKLFF

D: NA
size: NA
J: TRBJ1-1
V: TRBV28
length: 13
DNA: TGTGCCAGCAGTATAAGGGCCCACCCGGTGGCTTTCTTT
CDR3: CASSIRAHPVAFF

D: TRBD1
size: NA
J: TRBJ2-3
V: TRBV2
length: 14
DNA: TGTGCCAGTAGACAGGGGCTAAGCACAGATACGCAGTATTTT
CDR3: CASRQGLSTDTQYF

D: NA
size: few
J: TRBJ2-3
V: TRBV5-1
length: 15
DNA: TGCGCCAGCAGCTTGGGGACTCCCAGGGGAGATACGCAGTATTTT
CDR3: CASSLGTPRGDTQYF

D: NA
size: NA
J: TRBJ2-3
V: TRBV29-1
length: 14
DNA: TGCAGCGTTGGCCGGGACATGAGCACAGATACGCAGTATTTT
CDR3: CSVGRDMSTDTQYF

D: NA
size: NA
J: TRBJ2-5
V: TRBV13
length: 15
DNA: TGTGCCAGCAGCTTAGCCAGGGCCCACCGAGAGACCCAGTACTTC
CDR3: CASSLARAHRETQYF

D: NA
size: NA
J: TRBJ2-2
V: TRBV28
length: 14
DNA: TGTGCCACCCGGACAGAATCGAACACCGGGGAGCTGTTTTTT
CDR3: CATRTESNTGELFF

D: TRBD1
size: once
J: TRBJ2-4
V: TRBV2
length: 14
DNA: TGTGCCAGCAGCCCACAGGGGTCAAAAAACATTCAGTACTTC
CDR3: CASSPQGSKNIQYF

D: NA
size: NA
J: TRBJ2-7
V: TRBV7-8
length: 14
DNA: TGTGCCAGCAGCATCGCGGGACAGTCCTACGAGCAGTACTTC
CDR3: CASSIAGQSYEQYF